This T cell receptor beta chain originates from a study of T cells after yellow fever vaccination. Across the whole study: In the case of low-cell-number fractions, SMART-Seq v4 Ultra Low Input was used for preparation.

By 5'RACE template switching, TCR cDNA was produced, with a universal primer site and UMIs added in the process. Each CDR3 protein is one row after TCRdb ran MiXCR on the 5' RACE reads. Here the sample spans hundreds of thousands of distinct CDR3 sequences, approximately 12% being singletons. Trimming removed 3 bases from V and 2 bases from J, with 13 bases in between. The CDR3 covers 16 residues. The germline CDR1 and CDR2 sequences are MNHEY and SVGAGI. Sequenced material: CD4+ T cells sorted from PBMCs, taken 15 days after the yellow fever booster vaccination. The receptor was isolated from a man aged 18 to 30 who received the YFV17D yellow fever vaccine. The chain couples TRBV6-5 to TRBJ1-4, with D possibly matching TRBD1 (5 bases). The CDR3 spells CASSYSVEGTNEKLFF. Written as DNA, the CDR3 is TGTGCCAGCAGTTATTCGGTCGAGGGGACTAATGAAAAACTGTTTTTT.